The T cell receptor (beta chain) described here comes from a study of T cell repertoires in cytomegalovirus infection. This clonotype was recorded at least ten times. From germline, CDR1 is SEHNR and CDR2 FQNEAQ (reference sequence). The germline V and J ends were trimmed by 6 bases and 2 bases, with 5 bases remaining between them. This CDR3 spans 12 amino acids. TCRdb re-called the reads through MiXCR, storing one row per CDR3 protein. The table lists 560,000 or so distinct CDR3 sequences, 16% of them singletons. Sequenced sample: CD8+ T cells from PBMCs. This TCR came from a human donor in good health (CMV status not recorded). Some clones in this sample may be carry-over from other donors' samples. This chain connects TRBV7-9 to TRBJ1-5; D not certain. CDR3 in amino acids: CASSPGNQPQHF. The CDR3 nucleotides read TGTGCCAGCAGTCCAGGCAATCAGCCCCAGCATTTT.